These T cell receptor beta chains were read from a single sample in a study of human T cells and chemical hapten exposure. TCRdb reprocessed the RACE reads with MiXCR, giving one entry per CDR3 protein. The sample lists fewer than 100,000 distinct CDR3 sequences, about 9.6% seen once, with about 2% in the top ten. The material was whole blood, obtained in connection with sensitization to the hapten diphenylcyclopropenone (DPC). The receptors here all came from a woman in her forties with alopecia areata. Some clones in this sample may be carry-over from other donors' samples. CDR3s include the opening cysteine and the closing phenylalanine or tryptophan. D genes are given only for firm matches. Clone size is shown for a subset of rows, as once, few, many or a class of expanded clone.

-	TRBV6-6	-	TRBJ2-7	TGTGCCAGCTTGAGGGAGATCCCCGCTAGCGAGCAGTACTTC	CASLREIPASEQYF
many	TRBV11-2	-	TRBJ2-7	TGTGCCAGCAGCCCCCTTTGGACCTACGAGCAGTACTTC	CASSPLWTYEQYF
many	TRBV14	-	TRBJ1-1	TGTGCCAGCAGCCACACTTGGCAGGATGGGACTGAAGCTTTCTTT	CASSHTWQDGTEAFF
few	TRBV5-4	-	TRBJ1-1	TGTGCCAGCAGCTTGGAAGAGGGTGCCTTCACTGAAGCTTTCTTT	CASSLEEGAFTEAFF
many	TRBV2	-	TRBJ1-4	TGTGCCAGCAACTACTCCCCACAGACAACTAATGAAAAACTGTTTTTT	CASNYSPQTTNEKLFF
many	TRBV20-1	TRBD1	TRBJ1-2	TGCAGTGCTAGACCCGGGACAGGGGTCGAGGGCTTCTATGGCTACACCTTC	CSARPGTGVEGFYGYTF
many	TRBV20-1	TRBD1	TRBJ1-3	TGCAGTGCTTGGGACAGGGTGGAAAACACCATATATTTT	CSAWDRVENTIYF
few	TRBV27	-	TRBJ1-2	TGTGCCAGCAGTTTCGGGGGGGCTCGTGGCTACACCTTC	CASSFGGARGYTF
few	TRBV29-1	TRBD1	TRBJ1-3	TGCAGCGTCGCGACAGGGAGCAGAAACACCATATATTTT	CSVATGSRNTIYF
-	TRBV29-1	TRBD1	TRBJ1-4	TGCAGCGTCTCAGGGGGCAGTTCAACTAATGAAAAACTGTTTTTT	CSVSGGSSTNEKLFF
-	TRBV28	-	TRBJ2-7	TGTGCCAGCTGTTTATTCTACGAGCAGTACTTC	CASCLFYEQYF
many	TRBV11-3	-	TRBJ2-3	TGTGCCGGGCCCCTCTTCACAGATACGCAGTATTTT	CAGPLFTDTQYF
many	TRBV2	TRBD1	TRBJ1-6	TGTGCCAGCAAGGGGACAGGGATTTCACCCCTCCACTTT	CASKGTGISPLHF
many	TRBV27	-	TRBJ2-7	TGTGCCAGCAGTCTCACCGGGACGGGATCCTACGAGCAGTACTTC	CASSLTGTGSYEQYF
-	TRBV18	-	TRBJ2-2	TGTGCCAGCTCACCAGACGGATCTCCGAACACCGGGGAGCTGTTTTTT	CASSPDGSPNTGELFF
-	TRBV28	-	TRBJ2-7	TGTGCCAGCAGTTCAGGACAACACTACGAGCAGTACTTC	CASSSGQHYEQYF
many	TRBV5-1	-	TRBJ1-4	TGCGCCAGCAGCTTGGAAACAGCAACTAATGAAAAACTGTTTTTT	CASSLETATNEKLFF
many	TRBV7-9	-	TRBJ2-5	TGTGCCAGCAGCCAGGAGGTGGAGACCCAGTACTTC	CASSQEVETQYF
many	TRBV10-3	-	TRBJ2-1	TGTGCCATCAGGGGCCAGCCTAGCTTTCATGAGCAGTTCTTC	CAIRGQPSFHEQFF
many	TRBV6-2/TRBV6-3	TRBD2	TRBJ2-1	TGTGCCAGCAGTTACTTCGGCGGGAGTGTTTACAATGAGCAGTTCTTC	CASSYFGGSVYNEQFF
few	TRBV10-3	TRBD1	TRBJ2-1	TGTGCCATCAGAGAGGACAGGGGGCCGAATGAGCAGTTCTTC	CAIREDRGPNEQFF
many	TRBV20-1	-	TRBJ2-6	TGCAGTGCTAGAGATCTCGGTGCTGGGGCCAACGTCCTGACTTTC	CSARDLGAGANVLTF
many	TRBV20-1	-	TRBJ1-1	TGCAGTGTCGCCCCTTGGACTCTGAACACTGAAGCTTTCTTT	CSVAPWTLNTEAFF
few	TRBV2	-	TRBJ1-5	TGTGCCAGCAGTGAACGGGGTGGTAATCAGCCCCAGCATTTT	CASSERGGNQPQHF
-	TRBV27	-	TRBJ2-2	TGTGCCAGCAGCACTTCGACCGCCGGGGAGCTGTTTTTT	CASSTSTAGELFF
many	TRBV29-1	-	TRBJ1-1	TGCAGCGGTTCCAGACACGTAACGGCTGAAGCTTTCTTT	CSGSRHVTAEAFF
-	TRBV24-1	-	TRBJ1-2	TGTGCCACCAGTGATTCTAGGACCGGGAATATGGGCTACACCTTC	CATSDSRTGNMGYTF
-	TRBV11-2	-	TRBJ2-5	TGTGCCAGCAGCTTAGAGGGACACGGAGGGACCCAGTACTTC	CASSLEGHGGTQYF
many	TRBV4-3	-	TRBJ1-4	TGCGCCAGCAGCCAAGAATTAAAGGGACTTAATGAAAAACTGTTTTTT	CASSQELKGLNEKLFF
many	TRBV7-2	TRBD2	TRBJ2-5	TGTGCCAGCAGCCTCGGACTAGCGGGAGCTGGGGGAGAGACCCAGTACTTC	CASSLGLAGAGGETQYF
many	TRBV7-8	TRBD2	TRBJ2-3	TGTGCCAGCAGCTTAGTCAGGACTAGCGGGAGCGGCACAGATACGCAGTATTTT	CASSLVRTSGSGTDTQYF
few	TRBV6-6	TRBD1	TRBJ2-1	TGTGCCAGCAGTTACGGACAGGGAAGGAACAATGAGCAGTTCTTC	CASSYGQGRNNEQFF
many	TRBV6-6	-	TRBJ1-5	TGTGCCAGCAGTTACTCCGGGAGTGGCCAGCCCCAGCATTTT	CASSYSGSGQPQHF
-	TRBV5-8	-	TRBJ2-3	TGTGCCAGCAGCAGAGGGACAACAGATACGCAGTATTTT	CASSRGTTDTQYF
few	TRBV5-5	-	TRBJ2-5	TGTGCCAGCAGCTTGTATCACAGGGCGGAGACCCAGTACTTC	CASSLYHRAETQYF
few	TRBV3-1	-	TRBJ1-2	TGTGCCAGCAGCCTAAAAGGAACTCCCAAGGATGGCTACACCTTC	CASSLKGTPKDGYTF
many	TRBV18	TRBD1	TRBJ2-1	TGTGCCAGCTCACAACAACCGGTAGGGACAGGGGACCATGAGCAGTTCTTC	CASSQQPVGTGDHEQFF
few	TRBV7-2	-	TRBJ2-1	TGTGCCAGCAGCTTGAGGCTAGTGAGCTACAATGAGCAGTTCTTC	CASSLRLVSYNEQFF
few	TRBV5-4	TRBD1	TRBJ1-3	TGTGCCAGCGGGACAGCCGAGAGCTCTGGAAACACCATATATTTT	CASGTAESSGNTIYF
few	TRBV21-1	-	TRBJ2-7	TGTGCCAGCAGCAAAGTCCGAACGTACCAATCCTACGAGCAGTACTTC	CASSKVRTYQSYEQYF
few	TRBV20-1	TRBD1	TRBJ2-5	TGCAGTGCTAGAGGGGACAGAGAGACCCAGTACTTC	CSARGDRETQYF
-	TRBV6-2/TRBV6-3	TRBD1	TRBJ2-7	TGTGCCAGCAGCCGGGACAGGGGCGACGAGCAGTACTTC	CASSRDRGDEQYF
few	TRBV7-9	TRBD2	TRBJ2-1	TGTGCCAGCAGCGTTAGCGGGATCAATGAGCAGTTCTTC	CASSVSGINEQFF
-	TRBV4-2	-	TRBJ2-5	TGTGCCAGCAGCCCGATGGGGGGCGCAGGATCAGAGACCCAGTACTTC	CASSPMGGAGSETQYF
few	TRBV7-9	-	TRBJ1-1	TGTGCCAGCAGCACCTTCGAGGTTGTCACTGAAGCTTTCTTT	CASSTFEVVTEAFF
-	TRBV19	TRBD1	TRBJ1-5	TGTGCCAGCCTTCCCTCCGGACAGGGGAGCAATCAGCCCCAGCATTTT	CASLPSGQGSNQPQHF
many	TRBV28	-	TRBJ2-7	TGTGCCACCCTGGGATCAGCCCTTTACGAGCAGTACTTC	CATLGSALYEQYF